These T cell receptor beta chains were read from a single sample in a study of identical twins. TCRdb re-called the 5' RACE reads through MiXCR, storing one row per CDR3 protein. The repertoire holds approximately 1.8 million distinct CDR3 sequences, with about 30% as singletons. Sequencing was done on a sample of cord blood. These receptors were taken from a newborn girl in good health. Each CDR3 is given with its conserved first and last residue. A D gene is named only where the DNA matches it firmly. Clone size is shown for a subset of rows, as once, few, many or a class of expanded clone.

TGTGCCAGCAGCTCGACAGGTTCCTATGGCTACACCTTC	CASSSTGSYGYTF	TRBV7-9	TRBJ1-2	.	13	many
TGTGCCAGCAGCCAAGTAGGGGATTGGGGGGTTCAGTTCTTC	CASSQVGDWGVQFF	TRBV3-1	TRBJ2-1	.	14	.
TGCAGTGCTAGTAGGATGGAACAGAACTACGAGCAGTACTTC	CSASRMEQNYEQYF	TRBV20-1	TRBJ2-7	.	14	.
TGCGCCAGCAGCTTGGTGGTACAGGGCGGAAATTCACCCCTCCACTTT	CASSLVVQGGNSPLHF	TRBV5-1	TRBJ1-6	.	16	.
TGTGCCATCGGGGTAGATTCGTACAATGAGCAGTTCTTC	CAIGVDSYNEQFF	TRBV10-3	TRBJ2-1	.	13	.
TGTGCCAGCACCCGCACTCCAGAGACCCAGTACTTC	CASTRTPETQYF	TRBV2	TRBJ2-5	.	12	few
TGTGCCAGCAGCTCCCAGGGGGGCGGGAGGTATAATGAGCAGTTCTTC	CASSSQGGGRYNEQFF	TRBV5-5	TRBJ2-1	.	16	once
TGTGCCAGCAGCTTCGCTACAGGGAATGGGGCCAACGTCCTGACTTTC	CASSFATGNGANVLTF	TRBV13	TRBJ2-6	.	16	.
TGCGCCAGCAGCTTGGGCTATAGCGGGAGGGCCCGCTACGAGCAGTACTTC	CASSLGYSGRARYEQYF	TRBV5-1	TRBJ2-7	TRBD2	17	once
TGTGCCAGCAGGAGAACGACAGGGGCCGGCACAGATACGCAGTATTTT	CASRRTTGAGTDTQYF	TRBV2	TRBJ2-3	TRBD1	16	few
TGTGCCAGCAGTTACACCCGCTTTAACAGGGAGGGCTACACCTTC	CASSYTRFNREGYTF	TRBV6-5	TRBJ1-2	.	15	.
TGTGCCAGCAGTTTTCCCCCAGGCGGGACACTTAACTATGGCTACACCTTC	CASSFPPGGTLNYGYTF	TRBV12-3/TRBV12-4	TRBJ1-2	.	17	.
TGTGCCAGTGGGGGGACTAGCATCGGGCACGAGCAGTACTTC	CASGGTSIGHEQYF	TRBV28	TRBJ2-7	TRBD2	14	.
TGCAGTGCTCCTCCGGGACAGGGGGTCTCGAGGCAGTACTTC	CSAPPGQGVSRQYF	TRBV20-1	TRBJ2-5	TRBD1	14	.
TGTGCCACCAGTGACCAAGGGACAGGGGACACCGGGGAGCTGTTTTTT	CATSDQGTGDTGELFF	TRBV24-1	TRBJ2-2	TRBD1	16	once
TGTGCCAGCAGCCCCGCCGAGGGATACTACGAGCAGTACTTC	CASSPAEGYYEQYF	TRBV9	TRBJ2-7	.	14	.